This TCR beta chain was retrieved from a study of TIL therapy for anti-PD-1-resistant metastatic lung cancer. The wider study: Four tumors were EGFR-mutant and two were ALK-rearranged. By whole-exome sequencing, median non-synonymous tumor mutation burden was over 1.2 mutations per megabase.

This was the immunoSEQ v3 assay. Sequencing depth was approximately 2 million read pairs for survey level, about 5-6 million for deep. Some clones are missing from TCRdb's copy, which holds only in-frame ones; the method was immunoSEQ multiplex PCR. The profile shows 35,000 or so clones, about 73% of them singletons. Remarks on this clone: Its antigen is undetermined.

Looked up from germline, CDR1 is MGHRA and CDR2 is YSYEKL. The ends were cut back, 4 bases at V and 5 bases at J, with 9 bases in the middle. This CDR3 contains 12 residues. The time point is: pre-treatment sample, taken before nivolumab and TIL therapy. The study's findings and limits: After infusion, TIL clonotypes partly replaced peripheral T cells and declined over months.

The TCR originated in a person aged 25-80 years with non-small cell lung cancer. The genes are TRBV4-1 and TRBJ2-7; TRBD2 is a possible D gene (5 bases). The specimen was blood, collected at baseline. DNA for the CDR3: TGCGCCAGCAGCCTCGTCGGGGACGAGCAGTACTTC. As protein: CASSLVGDEQYF.